This T cell receptor beta chain emerged from a study of T cell responses to AZD1222 COVID-19 vaccine. The germline V gene has CDR1 GTSNPN and CDR2 SVGIG (reference sequence). Trimming pared 3 bases from V and 1 base from J, leaving 9 bases between. The CDR3 sequence is 13 residues long. Whole-study results and caveats: Among spike-specific TCRs, nearly half reportedly target unmutated variant regions. Mostly white British, mostly female donors; authors suggested clonal diversity may be underestimated.

Sequencing used immunoSEQ multiplex PCR; TCRdb keeps in-frame clones, though not all of them. The table records 80,000 or so clones, more than 90% of them present only once. In the case of this clone: The antigen is unknown.

The source is an adult who received the AZD1222 COVID-19 vaccine. The chain combines TRBV30 with TRBJ1-1; maybe TRBD1 (5 bases). The source material was peripheral blood, sampled 28 days after the second AZD1222 dose. The CDR3 nucleotides are TGTGCCTGGAGGGAGGGACCGAACACTGAAGCTTTCTTT. The encoded protein is CAWREGPNTEAFF.